The clone carrying this T cell receptor beta chain was detected ten times or more. MiXCR was run by TCRdb on the 5' RACE reads, yielding one entry per CDR3 protein. The sample carries some 320,000 distinct CDR3 sequences, 4.1% recorded once. CDR1 and CDR2 (germline): DFQATT, SNEGSKA (reference sequence). CDR3 length: 14 amino acids. V lost 0 bases and J lost 3, with 12 bases in between. This sample is part of a study of T cells after yellow fever vaccination. The gene calls are TRBV20-1 and TRBJ2-7, with TRBD2 as a possible D gene (6 bases). The input for sequencing was PBMCs, taken 5 days after the yellow fever booster vaccination. The sequence was collected from a man younger than 35 who received the YFV17D yellow fever vaccine. As DNA, the CDR3 is TGCAGTGCTAGAGATCAGCCGGGGGACTACGAGCAGTACTTC. It is translated as CSARDQPGDYEQYF.